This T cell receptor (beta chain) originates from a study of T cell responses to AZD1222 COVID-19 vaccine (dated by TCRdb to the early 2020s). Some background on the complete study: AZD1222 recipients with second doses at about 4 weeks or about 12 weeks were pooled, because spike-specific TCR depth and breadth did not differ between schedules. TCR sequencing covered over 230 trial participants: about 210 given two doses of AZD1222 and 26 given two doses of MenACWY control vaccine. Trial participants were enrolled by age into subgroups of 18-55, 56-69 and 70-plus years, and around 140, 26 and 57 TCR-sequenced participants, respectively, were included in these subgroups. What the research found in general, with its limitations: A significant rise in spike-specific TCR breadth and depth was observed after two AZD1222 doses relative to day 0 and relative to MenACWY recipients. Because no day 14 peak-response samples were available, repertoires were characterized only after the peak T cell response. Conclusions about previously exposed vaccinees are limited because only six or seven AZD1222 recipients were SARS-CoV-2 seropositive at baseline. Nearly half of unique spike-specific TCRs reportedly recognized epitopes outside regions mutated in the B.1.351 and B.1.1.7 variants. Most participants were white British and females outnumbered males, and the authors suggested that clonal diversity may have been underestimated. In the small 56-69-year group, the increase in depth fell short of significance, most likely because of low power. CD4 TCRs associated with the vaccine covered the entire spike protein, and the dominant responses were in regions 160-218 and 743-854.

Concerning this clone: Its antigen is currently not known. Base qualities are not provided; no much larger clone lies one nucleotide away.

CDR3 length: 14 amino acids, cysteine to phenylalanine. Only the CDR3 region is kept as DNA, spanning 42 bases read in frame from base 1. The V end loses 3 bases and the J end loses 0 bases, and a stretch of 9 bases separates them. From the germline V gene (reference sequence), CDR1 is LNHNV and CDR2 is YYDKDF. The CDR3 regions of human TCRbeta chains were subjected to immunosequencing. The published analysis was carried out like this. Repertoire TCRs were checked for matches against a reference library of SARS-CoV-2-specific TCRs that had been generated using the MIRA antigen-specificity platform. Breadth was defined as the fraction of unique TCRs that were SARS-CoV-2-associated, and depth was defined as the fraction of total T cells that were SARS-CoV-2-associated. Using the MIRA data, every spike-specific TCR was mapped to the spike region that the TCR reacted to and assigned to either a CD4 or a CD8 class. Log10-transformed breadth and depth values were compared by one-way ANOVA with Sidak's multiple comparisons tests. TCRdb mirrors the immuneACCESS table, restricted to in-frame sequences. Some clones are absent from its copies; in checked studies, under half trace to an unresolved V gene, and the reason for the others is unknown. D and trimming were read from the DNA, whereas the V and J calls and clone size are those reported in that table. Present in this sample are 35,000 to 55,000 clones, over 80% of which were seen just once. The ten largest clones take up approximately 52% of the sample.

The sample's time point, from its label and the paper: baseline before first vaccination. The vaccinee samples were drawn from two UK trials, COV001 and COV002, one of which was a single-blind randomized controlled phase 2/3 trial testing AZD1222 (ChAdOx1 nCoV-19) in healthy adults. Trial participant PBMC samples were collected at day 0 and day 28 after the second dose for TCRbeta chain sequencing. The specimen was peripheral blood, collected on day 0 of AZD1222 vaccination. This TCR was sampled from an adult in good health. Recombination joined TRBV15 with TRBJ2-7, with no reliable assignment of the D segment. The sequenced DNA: TGTGCCACCAGCAGCGGATCGGCCTCCTACGAGCAGTACTTC. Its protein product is CATSSGSASYEQYF.